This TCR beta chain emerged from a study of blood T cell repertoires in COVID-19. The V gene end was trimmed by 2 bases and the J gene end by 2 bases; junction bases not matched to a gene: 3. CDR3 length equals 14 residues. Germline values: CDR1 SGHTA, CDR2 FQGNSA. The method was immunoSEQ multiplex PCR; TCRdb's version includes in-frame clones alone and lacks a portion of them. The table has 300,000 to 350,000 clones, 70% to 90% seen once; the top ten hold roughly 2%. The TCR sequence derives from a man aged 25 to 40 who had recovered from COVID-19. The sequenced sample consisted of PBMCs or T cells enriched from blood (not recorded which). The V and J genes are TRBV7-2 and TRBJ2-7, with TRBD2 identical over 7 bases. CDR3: CASSLLGGTYEQYF. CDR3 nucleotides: TGTGCCAGCAGCTTATTGGGGGGGACCTACGAGCAGTACTTC.